The sequence of this T cell receptor (beta chain) was determined in a study of cytomegalovirus exposure and HLA in healthy donors. Study-level points and caveats: The study listed 150 to 200 cytomegalovirus-associated TCR beta chains. Follow-up analysis seemed to connect common viral pathogens with several of the most significant clusters identified. Most of the CMV-associated TCR beta chains (in a later analysis) appeared to be HLA-restricted.

The length of the CDR3 is 11 residues. V lost 7 bases to trimming and J lost 5 bases, with 6 bases between them. Germline V gene sequence: CDR1 SGHAT, CDR2 FQNNGV. Comment on this clone: What it binds is unknown.

The PCR made use of 60 Vbeta and 13 Jbeta primers. Measured with immunoSEQ multiplex PCR; TCRdb has only the in-frame clones, and not every one. The sample has approximately 70,000 clones; around 75% are singletons. The specimen sequenced was PBMCs. This sequence joins TRBV11-2 and TRBJ1-5; D remains ambiguous. The sequence was obtained from a man aged 60 to 75 in good health and CMV-seropositive. As DNA, the CDR3 is TGTGCCAGCAATCCTGATCAGCCCCAGCATTTT. It yields the protein CASNPDQPQHF.